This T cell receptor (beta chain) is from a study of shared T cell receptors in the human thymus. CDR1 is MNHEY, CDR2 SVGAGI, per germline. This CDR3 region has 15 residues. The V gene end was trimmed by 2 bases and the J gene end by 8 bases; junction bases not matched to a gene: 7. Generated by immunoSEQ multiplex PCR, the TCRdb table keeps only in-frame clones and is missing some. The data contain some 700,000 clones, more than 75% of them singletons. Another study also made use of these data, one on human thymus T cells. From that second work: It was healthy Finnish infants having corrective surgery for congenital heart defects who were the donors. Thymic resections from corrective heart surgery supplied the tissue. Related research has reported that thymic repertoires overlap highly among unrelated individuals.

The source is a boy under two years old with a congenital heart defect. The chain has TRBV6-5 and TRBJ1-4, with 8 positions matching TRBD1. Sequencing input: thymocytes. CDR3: CASSYGGTGPEKLFF. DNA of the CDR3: TGTGCCAGCAGTTACGGGGGGACAGGTCCGGAAAAACTGTTTTTT.